Presented here are 10 T cell receptor beta chains from one specimen sequenced in a study of blood T cell repertoires in COVID-19 (dated by TCRdb to about 2020). The library was built by means of the immunoSEQ multiplex PCR assay. Here the immuneACCESS table is served through TCRdb, limited to in-frame sequences with V and J called. Missing clones are a known gap in these copies; in checked studies unresolved V genes cover under half, and the rest lacks a known reason. The sample data list hundreds of thousands of clones, and 70% to 90% of these were observed just once. Jointly, the top ten make up approximately 5.7% of the sample. Sequencing was carried out using PBMCs or T cells enriched from blood (not recorded which). These TCRs come from a woman in her thirties or forties who had recovered from COVID-19.

The V call is TRBV28, the J call TRBJ1-2, with 10 bases lining up with TRBD1. The CDR3 contains 16 residues. CDR1 is MDHEN and CDR2 is SYDVKM in the germline V gene. V shed 2 bases and J 5 bases; nucleotides not matched to a gene: 8. CDR3: CASSLLIGQGEYGYTF. Written as DNA, the CDR3 is TGTGCCAGCAGTTTACTCATCGGACAGGGGGAATATGGCTACACCTTC.

The J gene is TRBJ2-1, the V gene TRBV6-2 or TRBV6-3; the match to TRBD2 covers 9 bases. Germline trimming cut 6 bases from V and 7 bases from J; bases unmatched to any gene: 7. CDR1 MNHEY and CDR2 SVGEGT come from the germline V gene. This CDR3 spans 14 amino acids. As DNA, the CDR3 is TGTGCCAGCAGCGTGTGGCGGGAGGGTAATGAGCAGTTCTTC. Encoded protein: CASSVWREGNEQFF.

The chain carries TRBV7-2 and TRBJ2-3; perhaps TRBD1 as D (6 bases). The V end was cut by 1 base, the J end by 4 bases, with 12 bases between. Germline assignment: CDR1 SGHTA and CDR2 FQGNSA. The CDR3 length is 15 residues. CDR3 in amino acids: CASSLGRWGPDTQYF. The CDR3 nucleotides read TGTGCCAGCAGCTTAGGTCGATGGGGGCCAGATACGCAGTATTTT. Based on the CDR3 plus reference TRBV7-2 and TRBJ2-3, the full variable domain is GAGVSQSPSNKVTEKGKDVELRCDPISGHTALYWYRQSLGQGLEFLIYFQGNSAPDKSGLPSDRFSAERTGGSVSTLTIQRTQQEDSAVYLCASSLGRWGPDTQYFGPGTRLTVL.

V is TRBV27 and J is TRBJ2-1; D may be TRBD2 (5 bases). CDR1 and CDR2 (germline): MNHEY, SMNVEV (reference sequence). CDR3 length: 14 residues. Trimming cost V 2 bases and J 8 bases, with 13 bases left between them. The CDR3 DNA is TGTGCCAGCAGTTTAACTCGGGATGGGGATGAGCAGTTCTTC. Translating gives CASSLTRDGDEQFF.

V usage is TRBV7-2 and J usage is TRBJ2-7; D is perhaps TRBD1 (6 bases). The CDR3 spans 14 residues. Germline CDR1 SGHTA, CDR2 FQGNSA. V shed 5 bases and J shed 3 bases, with 14 bases lying between them. The CDR3 coding sequence is TGTGCCAGCAGCGTACAGGGTTGGGGCTACGAGCAGTACTTC. This gives the protein CASSVQGWGYEQYF.

V gene TRBV10-3 combines with J gene TRBJ1-4; a possible D gene is TRBD1 (5 bases). Germline values: CDR1 ENHRY, CDR2 SYGVKD. The CDR3 consists of 14 residues. V was shortened by 3 bases and J by 4 bases, with 9 bases between the two germline ends. The CDR3 reads CAISDAGINEKLFF. The CDR3 DNA is TGTGCCATCAGTGATGCAGGGATTAATGAAAAACTGTTTTTT.

The chain is built from TRBV7-9 and TRBJ2-7, with TRBD2 matching over 8 bases. The germline gives CDR1 SEHNR, CDR2 FQNEAQ (reference sequence). The trim removed 5 bases at V and 3 bases at J, leaving 6 bases unmatched. The CDR3 contains 14 residues. The CDR3 region is CASSLVAGNYEQYF. The CDR3 nucleotides read TGTGCCAGCAGCCTAGTAGCGGGAAACTACGAGCAGTACTTC.

The V gene is TRBV6-2 or TRBV6-3, the J gene TRBJ1-5, with 10 bases lining up with TRBD1. The germline V gene has CDR1 MNHEY and CDR2 SVGEGT. The CDR3 extends over 15 amino acids. V lost 5 bases and J lost 3; bases outside the gene matches: 4. This chain's CDR3 is CASSPGQGINQPQHF. CDR3 nucleotide sequence: TGTGCCAGCAGTCCGGGACAGGGGATCAATCAGCCCCAGCATTTT.

V gene TRBV7-9 combines with J gene TRBJ2-5; TRBD2 might be the D (6 bases). Trimming left V 5 bases short and J 1 base short, with 11 bases between. Germline loops: CDR1 SEHNR, CDR2 FQNEAQ (reference sequence). The CDR3 totals 14 residues. The CDR3 reads CASSVLGGQETQYF. CDR3 DNA sequence: TGTGCCAGCAGCGTGCTCGGGGGCCAAGAGACCCAGTACTTC.

The genes are TRBV2 and TRBJ2-1; D might be TRBD2 (5 bases). The CDR3 spans 13 residues. Germline V gives CDR1 SNHLY, CDR2 FYNNEI. Trimming pared 6 bases from V and 9 bases from J, leaving 15 bases between. The CDR3 here is CASRIEGVGEQFF. CDR3 nucleotide sequence: TGTGCCAGCAGGATTGAGGGAGTGGGTGAGCAGTTCTTC.